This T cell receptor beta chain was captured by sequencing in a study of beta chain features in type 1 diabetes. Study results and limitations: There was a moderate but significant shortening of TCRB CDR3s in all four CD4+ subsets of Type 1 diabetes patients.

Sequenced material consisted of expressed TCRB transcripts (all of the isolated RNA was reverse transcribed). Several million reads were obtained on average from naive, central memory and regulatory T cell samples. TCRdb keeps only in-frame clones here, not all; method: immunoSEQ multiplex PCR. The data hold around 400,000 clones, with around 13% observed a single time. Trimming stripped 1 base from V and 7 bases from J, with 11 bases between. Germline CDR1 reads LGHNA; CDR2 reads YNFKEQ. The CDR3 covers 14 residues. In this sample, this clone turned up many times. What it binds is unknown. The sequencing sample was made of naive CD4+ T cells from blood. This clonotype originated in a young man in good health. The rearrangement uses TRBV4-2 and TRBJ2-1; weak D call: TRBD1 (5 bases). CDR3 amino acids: CASSQGASGNEQFF. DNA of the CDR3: TGTGCCAGCAGCCAAGGGGCCTCAGGGAATGAGCAGTTCTTC.